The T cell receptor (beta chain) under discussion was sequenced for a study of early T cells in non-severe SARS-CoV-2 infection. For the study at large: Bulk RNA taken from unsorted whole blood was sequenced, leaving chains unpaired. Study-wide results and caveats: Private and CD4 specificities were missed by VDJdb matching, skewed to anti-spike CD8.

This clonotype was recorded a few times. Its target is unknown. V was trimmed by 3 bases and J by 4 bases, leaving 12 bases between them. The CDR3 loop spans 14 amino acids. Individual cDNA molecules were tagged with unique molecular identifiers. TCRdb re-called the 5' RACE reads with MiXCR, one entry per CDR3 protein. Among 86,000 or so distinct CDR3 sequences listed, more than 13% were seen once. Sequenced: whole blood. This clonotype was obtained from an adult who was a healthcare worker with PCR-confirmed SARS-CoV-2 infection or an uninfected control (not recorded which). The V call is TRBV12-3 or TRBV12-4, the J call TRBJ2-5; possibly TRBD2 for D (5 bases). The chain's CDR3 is CASSLYRGLETQYF. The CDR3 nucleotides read TGTGCCAGCAGTTTGTACCGCGGGTTAGAGACCCAGTACTTC.